The 5 T cell receptor beta chains in this list originate from one sample, sequenced in a study of T cell clusters in autoimmune cytopenias. One tube held mixed TRB-A and TRB-B primer pools for touch-down PCR. From the multiplex PCR reads, TCRdb lists one entry per CDR3 protein and no DNA. This table lists several thousand distinct CDR3 sequences. TRB amplification used 250 ng of peripheral blood genomic DNA. These data are also associated with another study on T cell repertoires in aging, cancer and after chemotherapy.

Material: peripheral blood. The receptors were sampled from a human donor in good health.

The chain combines TRBV6-5 with TRBJ2-7; TCRdb gives TRBD2 as the D gene, but with no DNA this cannot be confirmed. The CDR3 runs to 15 residues. Germline V gene data show CDR1 as MNHEY and CDR2 as SVGAGI. The CDR3 sequence is CASSYSASAAYEQYF.

This chain links TRBV6-1 with TRBJ2-7; the D call of TRBD1 rests on TCRdb alone, since no DNA is present to check it. The CDR3 runs 14 residues. Germline-derived CDR1 and CDR2 are MNHNS and SASEGT. The CDR3 spells CASSPGTGLYEQYF.

V usage is TRBV27 and J usage is TRBJ2-7. Looked up from germline, CDR1 is MNHEY and CDR2 is SMNVEV (reference sequence). CDR3 length: 15 residues. The CDR3 is CASSFYGRSSYEQYF.

Measured by frequency, this clonotype is medium-sized. The rearrangement links TRBV19 to TRBJ2-7; TCRdb proposes TRBD1, but this gene call is untestable without DNA. The CDR3 totals 12 residues. Germline-derived CDR1 and CDR2 are LNHDA and SQIVND (reference sequence). CDR3 loop: CASSRNREVQYF.

This clonotype ranks as medium-sized in terms of frequency. The chain combines TRBV29-1 with TRBJ2-1; TCRdb indicates TRBD1, and absent DNA this call remains unverified. From germline, CDR1 is SQVTM and CDR2 ANQGSEA. This CDR3 is built from 16 residues. The CDR3 sequence: CSVEGGQGGSYNEQFF.